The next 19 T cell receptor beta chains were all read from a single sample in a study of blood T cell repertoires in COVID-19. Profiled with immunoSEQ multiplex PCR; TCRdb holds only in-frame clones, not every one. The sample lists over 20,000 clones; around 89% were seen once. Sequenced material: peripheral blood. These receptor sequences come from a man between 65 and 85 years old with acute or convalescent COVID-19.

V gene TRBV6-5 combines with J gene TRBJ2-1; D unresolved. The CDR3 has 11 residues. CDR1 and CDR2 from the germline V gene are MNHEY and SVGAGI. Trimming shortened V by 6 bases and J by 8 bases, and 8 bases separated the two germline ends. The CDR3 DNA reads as TGTGCCAGCAGACGACACTATGAGCAGTTCTTC. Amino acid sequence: CASRRHYEQFF.

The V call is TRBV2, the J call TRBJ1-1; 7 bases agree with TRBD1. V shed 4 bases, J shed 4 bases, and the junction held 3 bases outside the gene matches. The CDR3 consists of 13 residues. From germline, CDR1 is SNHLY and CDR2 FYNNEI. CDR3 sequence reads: CASSADRATEAFF. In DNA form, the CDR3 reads TGTGCCAGCAGTGCCGACAGGGCCACTGAAGCTTTCTTT.

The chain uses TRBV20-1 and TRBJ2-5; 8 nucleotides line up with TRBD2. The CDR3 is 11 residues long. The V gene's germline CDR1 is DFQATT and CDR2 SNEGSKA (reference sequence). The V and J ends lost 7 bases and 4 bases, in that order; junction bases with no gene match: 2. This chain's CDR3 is CSGAGGETQYF. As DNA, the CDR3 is TGCAGTGGGGCGGGAGGAGAGACCCAGTACTTC.

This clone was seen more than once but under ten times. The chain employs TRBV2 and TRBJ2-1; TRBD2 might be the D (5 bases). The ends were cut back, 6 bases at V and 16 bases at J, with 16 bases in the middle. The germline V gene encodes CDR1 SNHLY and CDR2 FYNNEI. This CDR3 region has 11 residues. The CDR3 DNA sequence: TGTGCCAGCAGGGACTCCCGGTCTAGTTTCTTC. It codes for CASRDSRSSFF. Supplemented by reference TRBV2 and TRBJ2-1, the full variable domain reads EPEVTQTPSHQVTQMGQEVILRCVPISNHLYFYWYRQILGQKVEFLVSFYNNEISEKSEIFDDQFSVERPDGSNFTLKIRSTKLEDSAMYFCASRDSRSSFFGPGTRLTVL.

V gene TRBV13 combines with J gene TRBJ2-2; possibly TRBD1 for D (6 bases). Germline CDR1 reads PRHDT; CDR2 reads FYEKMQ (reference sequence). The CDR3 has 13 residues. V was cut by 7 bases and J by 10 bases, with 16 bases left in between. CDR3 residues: CASKLGAGEELFF. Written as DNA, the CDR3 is TGTGCCAGCAAATTGGGGGCCGGCGAGGAGCTGTTTTTT.

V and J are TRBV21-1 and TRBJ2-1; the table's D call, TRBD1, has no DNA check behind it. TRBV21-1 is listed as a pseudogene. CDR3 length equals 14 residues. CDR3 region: CASSKDTAFSEQFF. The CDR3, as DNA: TGTGCCAGCAGCAAAGACACAGCCTTTAGTGAGCAGTTCTTC.

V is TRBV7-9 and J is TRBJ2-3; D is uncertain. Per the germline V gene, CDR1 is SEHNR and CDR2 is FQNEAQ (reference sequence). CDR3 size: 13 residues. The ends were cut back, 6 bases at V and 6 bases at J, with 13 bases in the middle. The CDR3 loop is CASSLATGDTQYF. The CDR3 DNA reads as TGTGCCAGCAGTCTTGCGACTGGGGATACGCAGTATTTT.

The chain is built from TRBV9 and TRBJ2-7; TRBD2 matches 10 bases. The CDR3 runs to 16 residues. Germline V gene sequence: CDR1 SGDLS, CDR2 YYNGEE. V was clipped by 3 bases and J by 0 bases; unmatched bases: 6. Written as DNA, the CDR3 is TGTGCCAGCAGCGCCGGACTAGCGGAGAGCTCCTACGAGCAGTACTTC. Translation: CASSAGLAESSYEQYF.

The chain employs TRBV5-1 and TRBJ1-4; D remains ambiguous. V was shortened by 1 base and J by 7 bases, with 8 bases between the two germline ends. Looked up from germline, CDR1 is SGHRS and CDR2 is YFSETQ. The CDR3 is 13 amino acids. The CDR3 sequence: CASSLPGVEKLFF. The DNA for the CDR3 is TGCGCCAGCAGCTTGCCGGGAGTTGAAAAACTGTTTTTT. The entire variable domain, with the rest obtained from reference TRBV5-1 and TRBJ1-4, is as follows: KAGVTQTPRYLIKTRGQQVTLSCSPISGHRSVSWYQQTPGQGLQFLFEYFSETQRNKGNFPGRFSGRQFSNSRSEMNVSTLELGDSALYLCASSLPGVEKLFFGSGTQLSVL.

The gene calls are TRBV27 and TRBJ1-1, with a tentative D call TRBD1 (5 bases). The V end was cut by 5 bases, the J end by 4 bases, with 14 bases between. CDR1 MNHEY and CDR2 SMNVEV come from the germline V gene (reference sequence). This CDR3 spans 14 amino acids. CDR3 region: CASSIVGGSTEAFF. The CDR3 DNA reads TGTGCCAGCAGTATAGTCGGGGGGAGCACTGAAGCTTTCTTT.

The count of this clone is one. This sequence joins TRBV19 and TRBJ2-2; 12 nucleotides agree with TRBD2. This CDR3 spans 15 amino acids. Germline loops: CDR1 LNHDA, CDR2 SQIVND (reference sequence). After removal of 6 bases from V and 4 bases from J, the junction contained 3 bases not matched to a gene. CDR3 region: CASRPSGGATGELFF. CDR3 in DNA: TGTGCCAGTAGACCTAGCGGGGGGGCCACCGGGGAGCTGTTTTTT.

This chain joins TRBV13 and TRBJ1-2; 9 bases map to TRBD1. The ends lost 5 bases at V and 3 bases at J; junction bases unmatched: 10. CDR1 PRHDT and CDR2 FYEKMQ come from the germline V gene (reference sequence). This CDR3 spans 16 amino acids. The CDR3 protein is CASSQQGTGWDYGYTF. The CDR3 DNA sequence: TGTGCCAGCAGCCAACAGGGGACAGGGTGGGACTATGGCTACACCTTC.

CDR3 region: CASSLGLSGANVLTF. CDR3 nucleotide sequence: TGTGCCAGCAGCTTAGGACTTTCTGGGGCCAACGTCCTGACTTTC. The chain has TRBV7-9 and TRBJ2-6, with D unresolved. V lost 1 base to trimming and J lost 1 base, with 5 bases between them. Germline V gives CDR1 SEHNR, CDR2 FQNEAQ (reference sequence). The CDR3 has 15 residues.

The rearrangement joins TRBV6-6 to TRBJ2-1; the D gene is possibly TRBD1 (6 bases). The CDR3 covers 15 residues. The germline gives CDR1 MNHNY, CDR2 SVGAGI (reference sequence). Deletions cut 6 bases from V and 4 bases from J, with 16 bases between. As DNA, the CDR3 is TGTGCCAGCAGGTTAACGACAGGCCAATACAATGAGCAGTTCTTC. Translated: CASRLTTGQYNEQFF.

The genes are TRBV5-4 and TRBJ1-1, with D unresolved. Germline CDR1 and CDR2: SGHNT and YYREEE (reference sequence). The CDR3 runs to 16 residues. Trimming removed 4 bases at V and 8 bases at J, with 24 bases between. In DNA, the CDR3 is TGTGCCAGCAGCCCTGACACCCTCGGGAGATTTAACGAAGCTTTCTTT. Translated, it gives CASSPDTLGRFNEAFF.

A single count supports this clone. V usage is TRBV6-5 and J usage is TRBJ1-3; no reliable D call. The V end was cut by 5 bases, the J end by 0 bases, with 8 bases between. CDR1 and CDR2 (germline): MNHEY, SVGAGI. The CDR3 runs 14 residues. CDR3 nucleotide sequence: TGTGCCAGCAGTCGGGTCATCTCTGGAAACACCATATATTTT. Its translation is CASSRVISGNTIYF.

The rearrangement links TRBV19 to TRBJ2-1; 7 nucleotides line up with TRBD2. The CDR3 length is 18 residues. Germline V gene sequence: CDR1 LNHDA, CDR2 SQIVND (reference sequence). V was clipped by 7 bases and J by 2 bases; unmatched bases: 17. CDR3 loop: CASTPRVELLAAYNEQFF. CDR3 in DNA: TGTGCCAGTACCCCTCGAGTAGAGCTTCTAGCGGCCTACAATGAGCAGTTCTTC. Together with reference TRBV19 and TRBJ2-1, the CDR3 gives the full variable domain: DGGITQSPKYLFRKEGQNVTLSCEQNLNHDAMYWYRQDPGQGLRLIYYSQIVNDFQKGDIAEGYSVSREKKESFPLTVTSAQKNPTAFYLCASTPRVELLAAYNEQFFGPGTRLTVL.

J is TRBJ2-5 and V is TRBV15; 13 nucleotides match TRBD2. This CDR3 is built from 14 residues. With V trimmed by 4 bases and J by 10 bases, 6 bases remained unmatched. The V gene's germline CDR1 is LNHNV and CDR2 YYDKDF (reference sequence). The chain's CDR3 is CATSTLAGGPDQYF. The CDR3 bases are TGTGCCACCAGCACACTAGCGGGAGGGCCTGACCAGTACTTC.

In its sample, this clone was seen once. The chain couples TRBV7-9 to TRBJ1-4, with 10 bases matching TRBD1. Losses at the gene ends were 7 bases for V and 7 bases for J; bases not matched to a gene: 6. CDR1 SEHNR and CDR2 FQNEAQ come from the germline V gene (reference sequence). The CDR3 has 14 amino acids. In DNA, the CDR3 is TGTGCCAGCACCCAGGGACAGGGGACTGAAAAACTGTTTTTT. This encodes CASTQGQGTEKLFF.